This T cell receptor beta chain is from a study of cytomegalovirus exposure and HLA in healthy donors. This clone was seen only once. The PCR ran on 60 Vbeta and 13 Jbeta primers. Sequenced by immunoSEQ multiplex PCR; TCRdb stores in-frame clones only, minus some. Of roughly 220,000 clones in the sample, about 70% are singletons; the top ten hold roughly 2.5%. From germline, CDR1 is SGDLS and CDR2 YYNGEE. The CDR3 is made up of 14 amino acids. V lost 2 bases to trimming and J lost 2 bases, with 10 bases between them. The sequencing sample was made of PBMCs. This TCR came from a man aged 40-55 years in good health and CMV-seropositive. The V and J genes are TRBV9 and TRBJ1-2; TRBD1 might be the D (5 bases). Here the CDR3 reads CASSVGEGNYGYTF. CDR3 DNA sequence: TGTGCCAGCAGCGTCGGGGAGGGGAACTATGGCTACACCTTC.